Reported below is one T cell receptor beta chain. This record comes from a study of T cell repertoires in aging, cancer and after chemotherapy. TRB rearrangements spanning V, D and J were amplified using mixed TRB-A/B primers. TCRdb independently ran MiXCR on the multiplex PCR reads; one entry per CDR3 protein. The profile shows 4,000 to 5,000 distinct CDR3 sequences, over 25% of them singletons. The CDR3 has 18 amino acids. Per the germline V gene, CDR1 is SEHNR and CDR2 is FQNEAQ (reference sequence). Trimming took off 2 bases at V and 3 bases at J, with 19 bases between the two ends. The template was genomic DNA from peripheral blood, not RNA.

Input material: blood. The TCR comes from a human donor with a blood cancer. This chain uses TRBV7-9 with TRBJ2-2; TRBD1 might be the D (6 bases). CDR3 in DNA: TGTGCCAGCAGCTTAACTCGGTCCCGACAGGAGTACACCGGGGAGCTGTTTTTT. Protein sequence: CASSLTRSRQEYTGELFF.